This TCR beta chain came from a study of PD-L1 blockade in urothelial cancer. Noted time point: pretreatment peripheral blood. Urothelial carcinoma in patients was locally advanced or metastatic. Germline-derived CDR1 and CDR2 are ENHRY and SYGVKD. There are 13 residues in the CDR3. V shed 7 bases, J shed 4 bases, and the junction held 6 bases outside the gene matches. Measured with immunoSEQ multiplex PCR; TCRdb has only the in-frame clones, and not every one. This table holds about 95,000 clones, around 90% found once. This chain connects TRBV10-3 to TRBJ2-5, with 7 bases identical to TRBD2. This sample comprised PBMCs, obtained around atezolizumab (anti-PD-L1) treatment. The sequence came from a man aged 55 to 70 with urothelial cancer. CDR3 nucleotide sequence: TGTGCCATCACCCGGGGGGTAGGAGAGACCCAGTACTTC. Translated: CAITRGVGETQYF.